The clone carrying this T cell receptor beta chain came up a few times. This CDR3 spans 15 amino acids. Trimming removed 6 bases at V and 5 bases at J, with 17 bases between. From germline, CDR1 is SNHLY and CDR2 FYNNEI. This sample stems from a study of blood T cell repertoires in COVID-19. As for the study in general: The cDNA or gDNA used as material had been derived from T cells, B-cell-depleted T cells, or PBMCs.

Living in about two dozen US areas, the participants were between roughly 18 and 90 years of age. The study assigned cohorts using participant-reported clinical history. Per the original methods: How many nucleated cells were present was estimated from reference gene primer amplification. Clones were sequenced by immunoSEQ multiplex PCR, and TCRdb holds only the in-frame ones, with some missing. Clone size and the V and J calls come from that table; the DNA yielded D and trimming. The sample has 380,000 or so clones; approximately 87% are singletons. V gene TRBV2 combines with J gene TRBJ2-1; a possible D gene is TRBD1 (6 bases). The TCR sequence derives from a woman in her 30s with acute COVID-19. The sample consisted of PBMCs or T cells enriched from blood (not recorded which). CDR3 in DNA: TGTGCCAGCAGACTTCCTGGGGGCGCGCACAATGAGCAGTTCTTC. It is translated as CASRLPGGAHNEQFF.